The clone carrying this T cell receptor beta chain was observed at least ten times. The sample belongs to a study of T cells in Graves' hyperthyroidism and ophthalmopathy. About the study: Peripheral blood sampling occurred at initial diagnosis, before any treatment.

RNA transcripts were the template for amplifying TCR beta CDR3 regions. Primed by the HTBI set, a first-round RT-PCR was run on the TCR CDR3. TCRdb called the multiplex PCR reads again in MiXCR, with one record for every CDR3 protein. This repertoire shows a few hundred thousand distinct CDR3 sequences, around 15% found once; its top ten account for approximately 14%. Participants, patients aged 18 to 65, had newly diagnosed hyperthyroidism with a duration under 2 months. It was uncontrolled infection, other autoimmune disease, pregnancy or lactation that excluded patients. V gave up 0 bases and J gave up 0 bases, with 11 bases separating them. This CDR3 is 16 amino acids long.

The origin of this receptor is a woman aged 40 to 50 with Graves' hyperthyroidism. The sample taken for sequencing was blood. The chain combines TRBV12-3 or TRBV12-4 with TRBJ1-1; a possible D gene is TRBD1 (5 bases). The CDR3: CASSLAGTGMNTEAFF. Written as DNA, the CDR3 is TGTGCCAGCAGTTTAGCGGGAACAGGTATGAACACTGAAGCTTTCTTT.